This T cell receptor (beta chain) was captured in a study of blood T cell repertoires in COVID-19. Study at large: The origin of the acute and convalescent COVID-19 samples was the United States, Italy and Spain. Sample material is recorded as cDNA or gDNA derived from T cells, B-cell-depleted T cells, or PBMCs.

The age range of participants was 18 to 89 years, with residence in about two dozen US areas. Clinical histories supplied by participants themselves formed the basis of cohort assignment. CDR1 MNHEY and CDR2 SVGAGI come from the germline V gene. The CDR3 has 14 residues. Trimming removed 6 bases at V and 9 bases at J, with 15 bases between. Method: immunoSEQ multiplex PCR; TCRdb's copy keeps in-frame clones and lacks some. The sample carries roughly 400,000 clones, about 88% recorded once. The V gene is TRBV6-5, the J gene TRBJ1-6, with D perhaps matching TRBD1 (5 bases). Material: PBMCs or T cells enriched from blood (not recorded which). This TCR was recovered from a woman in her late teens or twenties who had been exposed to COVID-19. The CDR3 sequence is CASSDGQVASPLHF. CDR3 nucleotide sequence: TGTGCCAGCAGCGACGGACAAGTAGCTTCACCCCTCCACTTT.